This TCR beta chain emerged from a study of blood T cell repertoires in COVID-19. Under the authors' procedure: Estimated nucleated cell counts came from reference gene primer amplification. The assay was immunoSEQ multiplex PCR, and TCRdb's table has in-frame clones only and misses some. V, J and clone size are those of that table, while D and trimming were read from the DNA. The table lists fewer than 600,000 clones, approximately 92% of them singletons, with 0.7% to 1% in the top ten. Germline V CDR1 and CDR2: MGHRA, YSYEKL. The V and J ends lost 0 bases and 3 bases, in that order; junction bases with no gene match: 3. The CDR3 runs to 15 residues.

The sequenced material came from peripheral blood. The TCR originated in a man younger than 30 with COVID-19, enrolled during active disease. The genes are TRBV4-1 and TRBJ2-3, with 7 positions matching TRBD1. The CDR3 spells CASSQDRGMTDTQYF. CDR3 coding DNA: TGCGCCAGCAGCCAAGACAGGGGGATGACAGATACGCAGTATTTT.